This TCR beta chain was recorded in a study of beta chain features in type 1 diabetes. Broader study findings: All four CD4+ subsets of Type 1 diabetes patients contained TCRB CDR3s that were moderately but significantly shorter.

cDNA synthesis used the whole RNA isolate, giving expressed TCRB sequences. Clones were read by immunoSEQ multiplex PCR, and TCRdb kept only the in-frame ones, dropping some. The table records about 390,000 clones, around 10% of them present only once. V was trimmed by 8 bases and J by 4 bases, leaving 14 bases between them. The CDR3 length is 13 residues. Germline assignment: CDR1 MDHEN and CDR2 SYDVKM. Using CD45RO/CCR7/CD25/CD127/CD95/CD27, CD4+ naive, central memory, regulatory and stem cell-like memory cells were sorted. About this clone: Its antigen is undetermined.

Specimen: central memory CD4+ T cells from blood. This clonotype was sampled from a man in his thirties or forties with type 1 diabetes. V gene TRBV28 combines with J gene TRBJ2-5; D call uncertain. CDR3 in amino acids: CASYGSVGETQYF. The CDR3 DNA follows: TGTGCCAGCTATGGGTCGGTGGGAGAGACCCAGTACTTC.